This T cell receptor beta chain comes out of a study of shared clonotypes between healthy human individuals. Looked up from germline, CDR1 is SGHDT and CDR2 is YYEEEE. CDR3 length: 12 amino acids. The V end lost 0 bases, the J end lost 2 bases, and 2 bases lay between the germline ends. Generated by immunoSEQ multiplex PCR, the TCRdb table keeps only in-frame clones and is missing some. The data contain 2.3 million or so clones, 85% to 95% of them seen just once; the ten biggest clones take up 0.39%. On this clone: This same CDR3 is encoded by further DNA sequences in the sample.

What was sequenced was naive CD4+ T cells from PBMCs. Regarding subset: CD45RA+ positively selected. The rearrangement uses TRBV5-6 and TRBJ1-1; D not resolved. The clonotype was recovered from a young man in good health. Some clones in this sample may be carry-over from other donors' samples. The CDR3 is CASSLDNTEAFF. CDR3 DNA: TGTGCCAGCAGCTTGGATAACACTGAAGCTTTCTTT.